A selection of T cell receptor beta chains follows, all from one sample in a study of CD8 T cells in ankylosing spondylitis. TCRdb called the 5' RACE reads again in MiXCR, with one record for every CDR3 protein. The table includes 200,000 to 250,000 distinct CDR3 sequences, roughly 10% detected once. The sample consisted of blood, either unsorted or a sorted T cell fraction (not recorded which). These receptors all stem from a male donor with ankylosing spondylitis or in good health (not recorded which). The CDR3 runs from the conserved cysteine through the conserved F or W. The D gene is left open where the match is weak. Clone size is not always given. Where it is, it says once, few, many or a class for expanded clones.

j_call v_call clone_size d_call cdr3_aa cdr3_nt
TRBJ2-4 TRBV6-2/TRBV6-3 many NA CASSYQGNIQYF TGTGCCAGCAGTTACCAGGGAAACATTCAGTACTTC
TRBJ2-5 TRBV27 many TRBD1 CASSPGGRETQYF TGTGCCAGCAGCCCAGGGGGCAGGGAGACCCAGTACTTC
TRBJ2-1 TRBV20-1 NA TRBD2 CSARDPGLAGRNEQFF TGCAGTGCTAGAGATCCTGGGCTAGCGGGACGAAATGAGCAGTTCTTC
TRBJ2-7 TRBV20-1 many TRBD1 CSANRDRRSSYEQYF TGCAGTGCTAACAGGGACAGGAGGAGCTCCTACGAGCAGTACTTC
TRBJ2-3 TRBV16 NA NA CASSHPLRDSFADTQYF TGTGCCAGCAGCCACCCACTCCGGGACTCCTTTGCAGATACGCAGTATTTT
TRBJ2-3 TRBV7-8 many NA CASIPGWWSSTDTQYF TGTGCCAGCATTCCCGGGTGGTGGTCTAGCACAGATACGCAGTATTTT
TRBJ1-1 TRBV27 NA NA CASSWALGTEAFF TGTGCCAGCAGCTGGGCGCTGGGCACTGAAGCTTTCTTT
TRBJ1-1 TRBV10-3 few NA CAISEWGNTEAFF TGTGCCATCAGTGAGTGGGGGAACACTGAAGCTTTCTTT
TRBJ2-4 TRBV29-1 NA NA CSVLAKNIQYF TGCAGCGTTCTAGCCAAAAACATTCAGTACTTC
TRBJ1-1 TRBV6-1 many NA CASSRAGSLNTEAFF TGTGCCAGCAGTCGTGCAGGGTCTCTGAACACTGAAGCTTTCTTT
TRBJ2-1 TRBV25-1 many TRBD2 CASSGREESNEQFF TGTGCCAGCAGTGGGCGGGAGGAGTCGAATGAGCAGTTCTTC
TRBJ2-1 TRBV28 NA TRBD2 CASSAAGTSNNEQFF TGTGCCAGCAGTGCAGCCGGGACTAGCAACAATGAGCAGTTCTTC
TRBJ2-1 TRBV4-2 many NA CASSQEWGPWDEQFF TGTGCCAGCAGCCAAGAGTGGGGGCCCTGGGATGAGCAGTTCTTC
TRBJ2-1 TRBV7-9 few NA CASSPLRGVSSYNEQFF TGTGCCAGCAGCCCGCTAAGGGGCGTTAGCTCCTACAATGAGCAGTTCTTC
TRBJ2-3 TRBV12-3/TRBV12-4 many NA CASSLSAFTDTQYF TGTGCCAGCAGTTTATCAGCGTTCACAGATACGCAGTATTTT
TRBJ2-5 TRBV7-6 NA NA CASSLASPRETQYF TGTGCCAGCAGCTTAGCGTCGCCGAGGGAGACCCAGTACTTC
TRBJ2-1 TRBV5-1 many TRBD2 CASSRTGTSGGAKQFF TGCGCCAGCAGCAGAACCGGGACTAGCGGGGGGGCTAAGCAGTTCTTC
TRBJ2-1 TRBV7-8 many TRBD2 CASSLTFAGGIGYNEQFF TGTGCCAGCAGCTTAACCTTTGCGGGAGGTATCGGGTACAATGAGCAGTTCTTC
TRBJ2-1 TRBV20-1 many TRBD1 CSAYNRDRGINEQFF TGCAGTGCCTACAACCGGGACAGGGGTATCAATGAGCAGTTCTTC
TRBJ1-1 TRBV29-1 many NA CSVERNTEAFF TGCAGCGTTGAGCGGAACACTGAAGCTTTCTTT
TRBJ2-2 TRBV5-1 NA NA CASSLVTGRSGELFF TGCGCCAGCAGCTTAGTTACAGGGAGGTCCGGGGAGCTGTTTTTT
TRBJ2-6 TRBV29-1 few NA CSVGEDAGANVLTF TGCAGCGTTGGGGAAGACGCTGGGGCCAACGTCCTGACTTTC
TRBJ2-1 TRBV12-3/TRBV12-4 few TRBD2 CASSSLLAGGYDEQFF TGTGCCAGCAGCTCTCTTCTAGCGGGGGGCTACGATGAGCAGTTCTTC
TRBJ2-3 TRBV9 many NA CASSVASGAPPDTQYF TGTGCCAGCAGCGTAGCCTCCGGGGCCCCGCCGGATACGCAGTATTTT
TRBJ2-7 TRBV28 many TRBD2 CASSPTSRENIYEQYF TGTGCCAGCAGCCCGACCTCGCGGGAGAATATCTACGAGCAGTACTTC
TRBJ2-3 TRBV20-1 many NA CSARVGSTPDTQYF TGCAGTGCTAGAGTCGGGAGTACTCCAGATACGCAGTATTTT
TRBJ2-1 TRBV20-1 NA TRBD1 CSATSSDRGNDEQFF TGCAGTGCTACCTCCTCCGACAGGGGAAACGATGAGCAGTTCTTC
TRBJ2-1 TRBV5-6 NA TRBD2 CASSLYRLAKNNEQFF TGTGCCAGCAGCTTATACAGACTAGCGAAGAACAATGAGCAGTTCTTC
TRBJ2-3 TRBV18 few NA CASSRDTQYF TGTGCCAGCTCAAGGGATACGCAGTATTTT
TRBJ2-5 TRBV5-1 many TRBD1 CASSLGQGQQETQYF TGCGCCAGCAGCTTGGGACAGGGACAACAAGAGACCCAGTACTTC
TRBJ2-5 TRBV5-1 many NA CASSHHKESQETQYF TGCGCCAGCAGCCACCACAAGGAAAGTCAAGAGACCCAGTACTTC
TRBJ2-7 TRBV12-3/TRBV12-4 many NA CASSFQGFYEQYF TGTGCCAGCAGTTTCCAGGGTTTCTACGAGCAGTACTTC
TRBJ2-3 TRBV5-1 many NA CASSQTIWGTDTQYF TGCGCCAGCAGCCAAACCATTTGGGGCACAGATACGCAGTATTTT
TRBJ2-1 TRBV11-2 many NA CASSSGPSNNEQFF TGTGCCAGCAGCTCCGGCCCCAGCAACAATGAGCAGTTCTTC
TRBJ2-2 TRBV6-2/TRBV6-3 NA TRBD2 CASSQGLAGPGELFF TGTGCCAGCAGTCAGGGACTAGCTGGGCCCGGGGAGCTGTTTTTT
TRBJ1-4 TRBV3-1 few NA CASSAGWRGEKLFF TGTGCCAGCAGCGCGGGATGGAGAGGGGAAAAACTGTTTTTT
TRBJ2-3 TRBV5-1 many NA CASSPSGTGTTQYF TGCGCCAGCAGCCCCTCCGGTACGGGTACTACGCAGTATTTT
TRBJ2-3 TRBV4-1 many NA CASSQGPQAYTQYF TGCGCCAGCAGCCAAGGACCCCAGGCCTATACGCAGTATTTT
TRBJ2-2 TRBV4-1 NA NA CASSPPAGKNTGELFF TGCGCCAGCAGCCCCCCGGCAGGGAAGAACACCGGGGAGCTGTTTTTT
TRBJ2-3 TRBV7-2 few TRBD2 CASSNWDYTDTQYF TGTGCCAGCAGCAACTGGGACTACACAGATACGCAGTATTTT
TRBJ2-3 TRBV5-1 many TRBD2 CASSLGASGTDTQYF TGCGCCAGCAGCTTGGGGGCTAGCGGGACAGATACGCAGTATTTT